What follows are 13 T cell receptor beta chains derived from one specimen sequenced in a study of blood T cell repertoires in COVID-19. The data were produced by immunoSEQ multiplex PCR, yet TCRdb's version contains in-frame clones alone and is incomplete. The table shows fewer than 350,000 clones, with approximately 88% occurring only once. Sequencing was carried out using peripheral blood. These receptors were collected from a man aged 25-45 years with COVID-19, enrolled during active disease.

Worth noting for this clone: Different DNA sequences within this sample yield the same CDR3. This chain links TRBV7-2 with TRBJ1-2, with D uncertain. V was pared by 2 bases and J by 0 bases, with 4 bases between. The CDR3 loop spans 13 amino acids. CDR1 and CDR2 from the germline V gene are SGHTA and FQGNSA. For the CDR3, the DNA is TGTGCCAGCAGCTTAACTGCTAACTATGGCTACACCTTC. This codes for CASSLTANYGYTF.

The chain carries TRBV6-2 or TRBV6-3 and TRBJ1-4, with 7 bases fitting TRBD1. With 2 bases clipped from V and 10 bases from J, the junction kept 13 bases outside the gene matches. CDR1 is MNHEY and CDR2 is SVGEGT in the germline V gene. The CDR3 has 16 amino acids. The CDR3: CASSYGGGRALGKLFF. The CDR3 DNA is TGTGCCAGCAGTTACGGAGGGGGCAGGGCCCTCGGAAAACTGTTTTTT.

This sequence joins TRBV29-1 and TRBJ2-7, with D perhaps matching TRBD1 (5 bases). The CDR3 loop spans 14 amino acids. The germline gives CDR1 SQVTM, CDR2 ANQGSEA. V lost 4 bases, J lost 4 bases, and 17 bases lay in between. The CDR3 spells CSVGTYRRSYEQYF. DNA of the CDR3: TGCAGCGTTGGGACGTACAGGCGAAGTTACGAGCAGTACTTC.

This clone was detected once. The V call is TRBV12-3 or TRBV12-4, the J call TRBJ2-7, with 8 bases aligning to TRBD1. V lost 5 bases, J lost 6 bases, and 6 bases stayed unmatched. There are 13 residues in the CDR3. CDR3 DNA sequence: TGTGCCAGCAGTCGTACAGGGGGGCCCGAGCAGTACTTC. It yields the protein CASSRTGGPEQYF.

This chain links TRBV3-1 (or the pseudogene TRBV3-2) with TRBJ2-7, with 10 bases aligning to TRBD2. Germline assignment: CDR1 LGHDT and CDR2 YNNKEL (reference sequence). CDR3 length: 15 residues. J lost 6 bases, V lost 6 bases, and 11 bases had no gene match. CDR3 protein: CASRFSGGAFGEQYF. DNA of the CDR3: TGTGCCAGCAGGTTCAGCGGGGGGGCCTTCGGCGAGCAGTACTTC.

CDR3 in DNA: TGTGCCTGGAGTACCGGACAGAGCTCCTACAATGAGCAGTTCTTC. Translating it yields CAWSTGQSSYNEQFF. The genes are TRBV30 and TRBJ2-1, with D possibly being TRBD1 (6 bases). V dropped 2 bases and J dropped 0 bases, with 11 bases sitting between them. Germline CDR1 reads GTSNPN; CDR2 reads SVGIG (reference sequence). This CDR3 region has 15 residues.

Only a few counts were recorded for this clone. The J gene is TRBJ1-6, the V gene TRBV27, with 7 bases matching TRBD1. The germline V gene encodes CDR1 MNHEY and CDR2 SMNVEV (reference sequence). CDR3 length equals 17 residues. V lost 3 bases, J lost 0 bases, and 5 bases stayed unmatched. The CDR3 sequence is CASSLAGGGSYNSPLHF. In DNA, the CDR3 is TGTGCCAGCAGTTTGGCAGGGGGAGGCTCCTATAATTCACCCCTCCACTTT.

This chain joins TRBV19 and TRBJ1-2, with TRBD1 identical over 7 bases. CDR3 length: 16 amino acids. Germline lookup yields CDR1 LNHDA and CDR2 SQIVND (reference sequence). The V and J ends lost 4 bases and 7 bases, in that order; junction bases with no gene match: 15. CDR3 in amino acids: CASSTTLRQGRSGYTF. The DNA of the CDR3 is TGTGCCAGTAGTACGACCCTAAGACAGGGACGATCTGGCTACACCTTC. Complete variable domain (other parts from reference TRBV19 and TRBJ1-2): DGGITQSPKYLFRKEGQNVTLSCEQNLNHDAMYWYRQDPGQGLRLIYYSQIVNDFQKGDIAEGYSVSREKKESFPLTVTSAQKNPTAFYLCASSTTLRQGRSGYTFGSGTRLTVV.

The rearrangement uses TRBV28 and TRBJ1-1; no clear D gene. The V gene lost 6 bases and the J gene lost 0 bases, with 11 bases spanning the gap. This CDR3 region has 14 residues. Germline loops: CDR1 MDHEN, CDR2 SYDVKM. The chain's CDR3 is CASRLRLVNTEAFF. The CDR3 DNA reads TGTGCCAGCAGGCTCAGACTAGTGAACACTGAAGCTTTCTTT. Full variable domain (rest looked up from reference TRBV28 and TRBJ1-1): DVKVTQSSRYLVKRTGEKVFLECVQDMDHENMFWYRQDPGLGLRLIYFSYDVKMKEKGDIPEGYSVSREKKERFSLILESASTNQTSMYLCASRLRLVNTEAFFGQGTRLTVV.

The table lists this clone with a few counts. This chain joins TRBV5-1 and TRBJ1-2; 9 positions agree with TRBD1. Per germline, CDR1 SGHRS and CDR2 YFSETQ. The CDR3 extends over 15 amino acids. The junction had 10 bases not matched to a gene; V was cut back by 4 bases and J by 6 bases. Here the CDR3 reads CASSTPTGGLNGYTF. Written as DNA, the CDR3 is TGCGCCAGCAGCACGCCGACAGGGGGTTTGAATGGCTACACCTTC.

Here the CDR3 reads CASSPPGLAKETQYF. The CDR3 region has the DNA TGTGCCAGCTCACCACCGGGACTAGCGAAAGAGACCCAGTACTTC. The chain recombines TRBV18 with TRBJ2-5, with 10 bases fitting TRBD2. Germline values: CDR1 KGHSH, CDR2 LQKENI. The CDR3 runs 15 residues. The V segment lost 0 bases and the J segment 3 bases; nucleotides outside the gene matches: 1.

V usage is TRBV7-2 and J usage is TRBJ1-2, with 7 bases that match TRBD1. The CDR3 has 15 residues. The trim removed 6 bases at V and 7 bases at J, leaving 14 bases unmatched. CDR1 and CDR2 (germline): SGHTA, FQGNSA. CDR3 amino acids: CASRQPGTVDGGYTF. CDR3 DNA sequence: TGTGCCAGCAGACAGCCGGGGACAGTTGATGGTGGCTACACCTTC.

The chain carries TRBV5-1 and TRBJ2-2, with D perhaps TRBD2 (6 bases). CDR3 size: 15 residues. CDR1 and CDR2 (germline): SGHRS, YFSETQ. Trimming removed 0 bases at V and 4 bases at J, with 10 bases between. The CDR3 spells CASSLGLGGTGELFF. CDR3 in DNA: TGCGCCAGCAGCTTGGGCCTGGGAGGCACCGGGGAGCTGTTTTTT.